A selection of T cell receptor beta chains follows, all from one sample in a study of lymphopenia after photon versus proton radiotherapy. TCRdb's table, derived via immunoSEQ multiplex PCR, lists solely in-frame clones and lacks some. The sample carries 65,000 or so clones, approximately 90% recorded once. This material consisted of peripheral blood, taken from a patient treated with proton-based radiotherapy. The receptors were gathered from a man older than 75 with esophageal cancer. Each CDR3 is given with its conserved first and last residue. The D gene is left open where the match is weak. Part of the rows lack a size; the others show once, few, many or a class for expanded clones.

V gene	D gene	J gene	clone size	CDR3 length	CDR3 DNA	CDR3 protein
TRBV7-9	NA	TRBJ2-7	once	12	TGTGCCAGCAGCTTGAGCTCCTACGAGCAGTACTTC	CASSLSSYEQYF
TRBV7-3	NA	TRBJ1-1	NA	12	TGTGCCAGCAGCTTCGGGCGGGGACACGCTTTCTTT	CASSFGRGHAFF
TRBV30	NA	TRBJ2-6	NA	14	TGTGCCTGGAGAGACAGGTCTGGGGCCAACGTCCTGACTTTC	CAWRDRSGANVLTF
TRBV23-1	NA	TRBJ1-2	NA	15	TGCGCCAGCATTCTTCAAACGTGGGGGGACTATGGCTACACCTTC	CASILQTWGDYGYTF
TRBV5-4	NA	TRBJ2-3	NA	12	TGTGCCAGCAGCGGGGTGACAGATACGCAGTATTTT	CASSGVTDTQYF
TRBV5-4	TRBD1	TRBJ1-1	once	15	TGTGCCAGCAGCACCAGGACAGGGGGAGGCCTTGAAGCTTTCTTT	CASSTRTGGGLEAFF
TRBV4-1	TRBD2	TRBJ2-7	NA	16	TGCGCCAGCAGCCAAGCGGCTAGCGGGAGCTCTAGGGGGCAGTACTTC	CASSQAASGSSRGQYF
TRBV6-5	NA	TRBJ1-1	NA	13	TGTGCCAGCAGTCGCCTAAGGAACACTGAAGCTTTCTTT	CASSRLRNTEAFF
TRBV4-3	NA	TRBJ1-1	once	14	TGCGCCAGCAGCCAAGAAACAGGGAACACTGAAGCTTTCTTT	CASSQETGNTEAFF
TRBV7-6	NA	TRBJ2-5	once	12	TGTGCCAGCAGCTTAGCGGAAGAGACCCAGTACTTC	CASSLAEETQYF
TRBV29-1	NA	TRBJ2-5	NA	13	TGCAGCGTTGGTGCCAGCTACCAAGAGACCCAGTACTTC	CSVGASYQETQYF
TRBV7-2	NA	TRBJ1-4	NA	15	TGTGCCAGCAGTCGCTCGAATCTACTGGGGGAAAAACTGTTTTTT	CASSRSNLLGEKLFF
TRBV6-5	NA	TRBJ2-5	NA	15	TGTGCCAGCAGTTACTCGAGGGGAGTGGGAGAGACCCAGTACTTC	CASSYSRGVGETQYF
TRBV7-2	TRBD2	TRBJ2-5	NA	16	TGTGCCAGCAGCTTGTCTCTAGCGGGGGGCCAAGAGACCCAGTACTTC	CASSLSLAGGQETQYF
TRBV6-5	NA	TRBJ1-1	NA	13	TGTGCCAGCAGGAGTCTTGGGCTCACTGAAGCTTTCTTT	CASRSLGLTEAFF
TRBV6-5	NA	TRBJ2-7	NA	15	TGTGCCAGCAGACGAAGACTCCAAGCCCCCCACGAGCAGTACTTC	CASRRRLQAPHEQYF
TRBV6-4	TRBD2	TRBJ2-3	NA	16	TGTGCCAGCAGTTCTACGGGAGGTACCCCGCCCGATACGCAGTATTTT	CASSSTGGTPPDTQYF
TRBV15	NA	TRBJ1-3	NA	12	TGTGCCACCAGCGACAATGGAAACACCATATATTTT	CATSDNGNTIYF
TRBV14	TRBD1	TRBJ2-7	NA	19	TGTGCCAGCAGCTCCCTGGGACAGGGGTCGCGGGAGCGCTCCTACGAGCAGTACTTC	CASSSLGQGSRERSYEQYF
TRBV4-1	TRBD1	TRBJ1-2	NA	15	TGCGCCAGCAGCCAGAACAGGGGCTCCCAAGGCGGCTACACCTTC	CASSQNRGSQGGYTF
TRBV9	NA	TRBJ1-2	NA	16	TGTGCCAGCAGCGTAGATCTAGGCACTCCTAACTATGGCTACACCTTC	CASSVDLGTPNYGYTF
TRBV4-3	NA	TRBJ2-3	NA	16	TGCGCCAGCAGCCAAGATGCAGCGGGTAGCACAGATACGCAGTATTTT	CASSQDAAGSTDTQYF
TRBV5-1	NA	TRBJ1-1	NA	13	TGCGCCAGCAGCTTGGGGGGGTTCACTGAAGCTTTCTTT	CASSLGGFTEAFF
TRBV7-9	NA	TRBJ2-7	NA	14	TGTGCCAGCAGCTTAGGGCACGGATACTACGAGCAGTACTTC	CASSLGHGYYEQYF
TRBV27	NA	TRBJ2-3	NA	14	TGTGCCAGCAGTTTATACGCTAGCACAGATACGCAGTATTTT	CASSLYASTDTQYF
TRBV5-1	NA	TRBJ1-4	NA	14	TGCGCCAGCAGCTTGGCCAGGGGAAATGAAAAACTGTTTTTT	CASSLARGNEKLFF
TRBV11-2	NA	TRBJ2-5	NA	14	TGTGCCAGCAGCTTAGGGGGGGCGGTGGAGACCCAGTACTTC	CASSLGGAVETQYF
TRBV5-4	NA	TRBJ2-7	NA	14	TGTGCCAGCAGCTCCCATGGGGGGCCCGGCGAGCAGTACTTC	CASSSHGGPGEQYF
TRBV7-9	NA	TRBJ1-6	NA	15	TGTGCCAGCAGCTTCGGGGGCTCCTATAATTCACCCCTCCACTTT	CASSFGGSYNSPLHF
TRBV5-6	TRBD2	TRBJ2-5	NA	15	TGTGCCAGCAGCCCGTGGGGGACTAGCAGGGAGACCCAGTACTTC	CASSPWGTSRETQYF
TRBV10-2	TRBD1	TRBJ2-4	NA	17	TGCGCCAGCACCCTCGGGACAGGGGAACTAGCCAAAAACATTCAGTACTTC	CASTLGTGELAKNIQYF
TRBV30	TRBD2	TRBJ2-7	NA	17	TGTGCCTGGAGTCGGGGGCCTACTAGCGGGGCCTTCTACGAGCAGTACTTC	CAWSRGPTSGAFYEQYF
TRBV19	NA	TRBJ2-5	once	16	TGTGCCAGTAGTATAGGGGGGGTGCGGCTCCAAGAGACCCAGTACTTC	CASSIGGVRLQETQYF
TRBV7-6	NA	TRBJ2-1	NA	13	TGTGCCAGCAGCTCCCCGGCGCGTGGAGAGCAGTTCTTC	CASSSPARGEQFF
TRBV10-3	TRBD1	TRBJ2-5	once	13	TGTGCCACCCGGACAGGGGGATGGGAGACCCAGTACTTC	CATRTGGWETQYF
TRBV6-5	NA	TRBJ2-3	NA	15	TGTGCCAGCAAGCCCCTCGGGGGAAGCACAGATACGCAGTATTTT	CASKPLGGSTDTQYF
TRBV9	NA	TRBJ1-2	NA	14	TGTGCCAGCAGCGTAACCCCGGACACCGGTGGCTACACCTTC	CASSVTPDTGGYTF
TRBV2	NA	TRBJ1-1	NA	13	TGTGCCAGCAGCGATGATTTGAACACTGAAGCTTTCTTT	CASSDDLNTEAFF
TRBV4-2	NA	TRBJ2-5	NA	15	TGTGCCAGCAGCCAAGCCCCCAGTGTCCAAGAGACCCAGTACTTC	CASSQAPSVQETQYF
TRBV7-3	NA	TRBJ2-7	NA	13	TGTGCCAGCAGCCGTACCAGAGGAGGGGAGCAGTACTTC	CASSRTRGGEQYF
TRBV25-1	TRBD1	TRBJ1-4	NA	14	TGTGCCAGCAGGGAGGACAGGGCCAAGGAAAAACTGTTTTTT	CASREDRAKEKLFF
TRBV11-2	NA	TRBJ1-3	NA	15	TGTGCCAGCAGCTTAATGGGGGCGCGAAGAAACACCATATATTTT	CASSLMGARRNTIYF
TRBV2	NA	TRBJ2-3	NA	12	TGTGCCAGCAGTGAAGCGGGGGATACGCAGTATTTT	CASSEAGDTQYF
TRBV19	NA	TRBJ2-7	NA	15	TGTGCCAGTAGTATAGAACTGGGAAGCTCCTACGAGCAGTACTTC	CASSIELGSSYEQYF
TRBV6-5	NA	TRBJ2-7	NA	11	TGTGCCACAAGGTGGAGCTACGAGCAGTACTTC	CATRWSYEQYF
TRBV29-1	TRBD1	TRBJ1-1	few	13	TGCAGCGCCTATACAGGGGGCCCTCGGGAAGCTTTCTTT	CSAYTGGPREAFF
TRBV5-6	TRBD1	TRBJ2-3	NA	14	TGTGCCAGCAGCTACCGGGACAGGGGTGATACGCAGTATTTT	CASSYRDRGDTQYF